The clone carrying this T cell receptor beta chain was observed a handful of times. The antigen is not known. MiXCR, applied by TCRdb to the 5' RACE reads, yields one record per CDR3 protein. Counted here are hundreds of thousands of distinct CDR3 sequences, around an eighth occurring once; the ten biggest clones make up about 1.5%. This sample is drawn from a study of identical twins. Study-wide points: Cord blood beta clonotypes that were abundant carried fewer insertions, and memory repertoires showed no such trend.

Germline V CDR1 and CDR2: SNHLY, FYNNEI. The CDR3 is 14 residues long. V lost 3 bases and J lost 2; bases outside the gene matches: 2. These data were likewise used in another study, on yellow fever vaccine responses in identical twins.

This sequence originates from a woman under 30 in good health. This chain joins TRBV2 and TRBJ2-7, with 9 bases fitting TRBD1. The sequenced sample consisted of PBMCs. As DNA, the CDR3 is TGTGCCAGCAGTGAGACAGGGGGGCCCTACGAGCAGTACGTC. As protein: CASSETGGPYEQYV.